The 25 T cell receptor beta chains given below trace back to one sample, sequenced in a study of CXCR3-negative and CXCR3-positive naive CD8 T cells. cDNA libraries for TRB were generated by 5' RACE incorporating UMI labels. TCRdb reprocessed the 5' RACE reads and stores each CDR3 protein as one record, lacking DNA. Its clone listing holds 84,000 or so distinct CDR3 sequences. The sequencing sample was made of naive CXCR3- CD8+ T cells from blood. The subset was: CD45RO-CCR7+CD27+CD95- naive CD8+ T cells lacking CXCR3 (TNR3-). These receptors originate from a human donor in good health. Some clones in this sample may be carry-over from other donors' samples.

The gene calls are TRBV7-7 and TRBJ2-2; there is no DNA to check the TCRdb D call of TRBD1. CDR1 is SSHAT, CDR2 FNYEAQ, per germline (reference sequence). CDR3 length: 15 amino acids. This CDR3 is CASSLAGGGTGELFF.

The rearrangement joins TRBV20-1 to TRBJ2-1; there is no DNA to check the TCRdb D call of TRBD1. CDR1 and CDR2 from the germline V gene are DFQATT and SNEGSKA (reference sequence). CDR3 length: 11 residues. The CDR3 reads CSTDRGNEQFF.

The V call is TRBV6-2 or TRBV6-3, the J call TRBJ1-6. Per germline, CDR1 MNHEY and CDR2 SVGEGT. The CDR3 is 13 amino acids. The CDR3: CASSYTENSPLHF.

V and J are TRBV28 and TRBJ2-7; there is no DNA to check the TCRdb D call of TRBD1. The CDR3 extends over 16 amino acids. Germline CDR1 is MDHEN and CDR2 is SYDVKM. The CDR3 loop reads CASSLGPEGRVDEQYF.

The chain employs TRBV20-1 and TRBJ1-1. The CDR3 has 14 residues. CDR1 is DFQATT, CDR2 SNEGSKA, per germline (reference sequence). CDR3 amino acids: CSAREEVKNTEAFF.

The chain uses TRBV7-9 and TRBJ2-5; TCRdb gives TRBD1 as the D gene, but with no DNA this cannot be confirmed. The CDR3 has 14 amino acids. CDR1 and CDR2 from the germline V gene are SEHNR and FQNEAQ (reference sequence). CDR3 sequence reads: CASSSGRNQETQYF.

The rearrangement uses TRBV6-5 and TRBJ2-7. There are 13 residues in the CDR3. The V gene's germline CDR1 is MNHEY and CDR2 SVGAGI. CDR3 residues: CASSYRVGNEQYF.

The chain carries TRBV29-1 and TRBJ2-5; with no DNA, the TCRdb D assignment of TRBD1 cannot be verified. Germline CDR1 is SQVTM and CDR2 is ANQGSEA. This CDR3 comprises 15 residues. CDR3 protein: CSVEQGRSAAETQYF. Based on the CDR3 plus reference TRBV29-1 and TRBJ2-5, the full variable domain is SAVISQKPSRDICQRGTSLTIQCQVDSQVTMMFWYRQQPGQSLTLIATANQGSEATYESGFVIDKFPISRPNLTFSTLTVSNMSPEDSSIYLCSVEQGRSAAETQYFGPGTRLLVL.

V gene TRBV6-2 or TRBV6-3 combines with J gene TRBJ2-4. From germline, CDR1 is MNHEY and CDR2 SVGEGT. This CDR3 has 13 amino acids. The CDR3: CASSSSVQDIQYF.

This chain links TRBV29-1 with TRBJ1-1. The CDR3 has 13 residues. Germline V gene lookup returns CDR1 SQVTM and CDR2 ANQGSEA. The CDR3 reads CSSSGTSDTEAFF.

The rearrangement uses TRBV4-1 and TRBJ2-1; TCRdb gives TRBD2 as the D gene, but with no DNA this cannot be confirmed. This CDR3 region has 18 residues. Germline CDR1 reads MGHRA; CDR2 reads YSYEKL. CDR3 loop: CATSVGVAGGGSYNEQFF.

V gene TRBV7-9 combines with J gene TRBJ2-1; checking the TCRdb D call of TRBD2 is not possible without DNA. There are 13 residues in the CDR3. Per the germline V gene, CDR1 is SEHNR and CDR2 is FQNEAQ (reference sequence). The CDR3 spells CAKGGTSSNEQFF.

V usage is TRBV7-2 and J usage is TRBJ2-2. Germline V gene lookup returns CDR1 SGHTA and CDR2 FQGNSA. The CDR3 runs 12 residues. The CDR3 is CASTPFVGKLFF.

V gene TRBV28 combines with J gene TRBJ2-1; checking the TCRdb D call of TRBD2 is not possible without DNA. Germline V gene lookup returns CDR1 MDHEN and CDR2 SYDVKM. The CDR3 runs to 15 residues. The CDR3 sequence: CASSLRLAAGGEQFF.

The chain joins TRBV12-3 or TRBV12-4 to TRBJ2-2; TCRdb outputs TRBD1, but without DNA this stays unchecked. The CDR3 loop spans 13 amino acids. The CDR3 region is CASGGQATGELFF.

The chain combines TRBV7-2 with TRBJ2-7; the D gene TCRdb calls, TRBD2, cannot be checked with no DNA. The CDR3 has 16 residues. From germline, CDR1 is SGHTA and CDR2 FQGNSA. CDR3 loop: CASSLLSGGLTNEQYF.

The CDR3 here is CASSNTLAYNEQFF. V is TRBV7-9 and J is TRBJ2-1; TCRdb selects TRBD2, and the lack of DNA leaves this call unchecked. This CDR3 has 14 amino acids. The germline gives CDR1 SEHNR, CDR2 FQNEAQ (reference sequence).

V gene TRBV7-3 combines with J gene TRBJ2-3; the TCRdb D gene call, TRBD1, has no DNA to confirm it. The CDR3 runs 15 residues. Germline-derived CDR1 and CDR2 are SGHTA and FQGTGA. The CDR3 reads CASSPTGSGTDTQYF.

The chain carries TRBV12-3 or TRBV12-4 and TRBJ1-2; without DNA, the TCRdb call of TRBD1 cannot be checked. The CDR3 totals 12 residues. The CDR3 loop reads CASTLGDYGYTF.

The chain recombines TRBV14 with TRBJ2-2; TCRdb lists TRBD1, though no DNA is available to test this call. From germline, CDR1 is SGHDN and CDR2 FVKESK. The CDR3 consists of 17 residues. This chain's CDR3 is CASSQILDRERTGELFF.

The chain joins TRBV27 to TRBJ2-1; TCRdb gives TRBD1 as the D gene, but with no DNA this cannot be confirmed. This CDR3 is built from 14 residues. Germline CDR1 MNHEY, CDR2 SMNVEV (reference sequence). CDR3 in amino acids: CASSLLGGHNEQFF.

V gene TRBV29-1 combines with J gene TRBJ2-5; TCRdb's D call of TRBD1 is untestable without DNA. CDR1 and CDR2 from the germline V gene are SQVTM and ANQGSEA. The CDR3 has 15 amino acids. The CDR3 loop reads CSVELPGDSQETQYF. Filled out from reference TRBV29-1 and TRBJ2-5, the complete variable domain reads SAVISQKPSRDICQRGTSLTIQCQVDSQVTMMFWYRQQPGQSLTLIATANQGSEATYESGFVIDKFPISRPNLTFSTLTVSNMSPEDSSIYLCSVELPGDSQETQYFGPGTRLLVL.

This chain links TRBV6-5 with TRBJ2-1. Germline CDR1 reads MNHEY; CDR2 reads SVGAGI. CDR3 length: 15 residues. CDR3 amino acids: CASSYSKAGNNEQFF.

V usage is TRBV11-3 and J usage is TRBJ2-7. Germline values: CDR1 SGHNT, CDR2 YENEEA. This CDR3 is 13 amino acids long. CDR3 amino acids: CASSLGFSYEQYF.

The chain joins TRBV7-9 to TRBJ2-5. The CDR3 extends over 13 amino acids. Germline V lookup: CDR1 SEHNR, CDR2 FQNEAQ (reference sequence). The CDR3 loop is CASSLAREETQYF.